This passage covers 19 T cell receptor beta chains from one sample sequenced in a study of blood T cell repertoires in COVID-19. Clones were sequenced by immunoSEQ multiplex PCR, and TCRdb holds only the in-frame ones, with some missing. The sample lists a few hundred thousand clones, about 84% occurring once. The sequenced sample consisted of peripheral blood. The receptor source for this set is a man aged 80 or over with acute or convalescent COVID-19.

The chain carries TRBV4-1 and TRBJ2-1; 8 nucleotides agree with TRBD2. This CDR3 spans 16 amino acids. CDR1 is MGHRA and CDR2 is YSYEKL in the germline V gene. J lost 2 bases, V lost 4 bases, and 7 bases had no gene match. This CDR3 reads CASSPSLRGAYNEQFF. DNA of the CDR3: TGCGCCAGCAGCCCCTCATTGCGGGGGGCCTACAATGAGCAGTTCTTC.

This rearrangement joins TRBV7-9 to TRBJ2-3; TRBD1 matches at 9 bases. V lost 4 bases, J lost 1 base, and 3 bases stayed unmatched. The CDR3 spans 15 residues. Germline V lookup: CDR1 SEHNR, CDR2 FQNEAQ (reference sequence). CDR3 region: CASSSTGGGTDTQYF. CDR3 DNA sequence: TGTGCCAGCAGCTCCACAGGGGGCGGCACAGATACGCAGTATTTT.

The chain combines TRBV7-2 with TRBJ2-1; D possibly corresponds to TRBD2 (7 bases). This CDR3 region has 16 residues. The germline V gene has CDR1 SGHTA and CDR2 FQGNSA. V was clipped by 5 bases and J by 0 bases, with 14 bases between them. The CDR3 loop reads CASSRARGPSYNEQFF. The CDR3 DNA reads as TGTGCCAGCAGCCGCGCGCGGGGGCCCTCCTACAATGAGCAGTTCTTC.

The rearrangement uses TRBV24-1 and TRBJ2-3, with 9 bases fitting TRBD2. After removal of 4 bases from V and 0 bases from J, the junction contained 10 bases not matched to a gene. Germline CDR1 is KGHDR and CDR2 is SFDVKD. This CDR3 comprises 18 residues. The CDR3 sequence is CATSDGFPSGVSTDTQYF. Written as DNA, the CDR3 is TGTGCCACCAGTGACGGGTTCCCTAGCGGGGTCAGCACAGATACGCAGTATTTT.

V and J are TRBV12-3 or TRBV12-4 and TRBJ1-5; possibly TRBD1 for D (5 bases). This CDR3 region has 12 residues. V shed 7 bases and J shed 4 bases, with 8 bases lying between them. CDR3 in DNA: TGTGCCAGCACCCAGGGAAATCAGCCCCAGCATTTT. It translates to CASTQGNQPQHF.

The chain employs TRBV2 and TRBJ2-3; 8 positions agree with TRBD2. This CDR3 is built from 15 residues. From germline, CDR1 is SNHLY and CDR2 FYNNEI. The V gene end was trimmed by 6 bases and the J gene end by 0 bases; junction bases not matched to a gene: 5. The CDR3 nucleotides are TGTGCCAGCAGAAGACTAGCGAGTAGCACAGATACGCAGTATTTT. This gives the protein CASRRLASSTDTQYF.

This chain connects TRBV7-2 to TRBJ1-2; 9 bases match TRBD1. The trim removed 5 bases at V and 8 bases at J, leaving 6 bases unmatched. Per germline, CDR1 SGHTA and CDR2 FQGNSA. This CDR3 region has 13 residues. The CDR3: CASSQDRGSGYTF. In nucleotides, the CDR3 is TGTGCCAGCAGCCAAGACAGGGGGAGCGGCTACACCTTC.

CDR3 coding DNA: TGTGCCAGCAGCTTAAATACGGGCGGGGAGCTGTTTTTT. The encoded protein is CASSLNTGGELFF. The chain has TRBV11-2 and TRBJ2-2; D is uncertain. CDR3 length: 13 amino acids. Trimming removed 2 bases from V and 7 bases from J, with 8 bases in between. Germline V CDR1 and CDR2: SGHAT, FQNNGV.

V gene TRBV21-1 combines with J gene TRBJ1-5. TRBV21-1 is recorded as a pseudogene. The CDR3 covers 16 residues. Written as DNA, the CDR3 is TGTGCCAGCAGCAAAAAAGGAGGGATTAACGATCAGCCCCAGCATTTT. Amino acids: CASSKKGGINDQPQHF.

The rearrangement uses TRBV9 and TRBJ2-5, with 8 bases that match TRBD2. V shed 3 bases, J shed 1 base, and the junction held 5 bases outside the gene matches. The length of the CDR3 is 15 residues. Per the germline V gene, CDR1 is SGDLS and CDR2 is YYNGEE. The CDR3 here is CASSGRGRLQETQYF. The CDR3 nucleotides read TGTGCCAGCAGCGGCCGCGGGAGGCTCCAAGAGACCCAGTACTTC.

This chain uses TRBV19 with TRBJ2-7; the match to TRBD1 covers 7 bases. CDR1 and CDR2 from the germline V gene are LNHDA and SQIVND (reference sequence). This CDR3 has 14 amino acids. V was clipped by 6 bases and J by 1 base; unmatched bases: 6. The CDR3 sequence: CASRRQGSSYEQYF. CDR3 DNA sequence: TGTGCCAGTAGAAGACAGGGATCTTCCTACGAGCAGTACTTC.

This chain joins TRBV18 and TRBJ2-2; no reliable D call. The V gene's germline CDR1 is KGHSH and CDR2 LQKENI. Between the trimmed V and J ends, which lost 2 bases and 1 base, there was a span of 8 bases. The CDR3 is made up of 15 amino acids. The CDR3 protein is CASSPSVMNTGELFF. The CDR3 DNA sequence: TGTGCCAGCTCACCATCGGTGATGAACACCGGGGAGCTGTTTTTT.

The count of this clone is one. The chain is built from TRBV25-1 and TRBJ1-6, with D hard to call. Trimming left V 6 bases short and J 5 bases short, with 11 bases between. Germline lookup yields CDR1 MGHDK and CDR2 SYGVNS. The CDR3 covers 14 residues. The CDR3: CASSRERDNSPLHF. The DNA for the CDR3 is TGTGCCAGCAGCCGGGAGAGGGATAATTCACCCCTCCACTTT.

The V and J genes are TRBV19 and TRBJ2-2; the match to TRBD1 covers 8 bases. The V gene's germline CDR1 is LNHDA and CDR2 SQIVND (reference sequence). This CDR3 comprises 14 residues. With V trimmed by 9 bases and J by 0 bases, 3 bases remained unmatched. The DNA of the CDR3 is TGTGCCAGCCAACAGGGGGCGAACACCGGGGAGCTGTTTTTT. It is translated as CASQQGANTGELFF.

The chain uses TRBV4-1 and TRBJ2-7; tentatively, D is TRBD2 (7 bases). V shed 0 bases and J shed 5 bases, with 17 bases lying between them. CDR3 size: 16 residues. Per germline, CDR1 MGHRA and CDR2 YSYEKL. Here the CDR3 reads CASSQDLGGALDEQYF. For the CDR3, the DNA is TGCGCCAGCAGCCAAGATCTTGGGGGGGCCTTAGACGAGCAGTACTTC.

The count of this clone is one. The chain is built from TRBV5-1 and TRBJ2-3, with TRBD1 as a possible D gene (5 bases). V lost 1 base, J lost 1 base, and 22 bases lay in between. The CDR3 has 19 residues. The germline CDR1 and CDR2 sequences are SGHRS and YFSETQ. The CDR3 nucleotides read TGCGCCAGCAGCTTGCAGGGTGGGATTAGTTACCAGGGCACAGATACGCAGTATTTT. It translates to CASSLQGGISYQGTDTQYF.

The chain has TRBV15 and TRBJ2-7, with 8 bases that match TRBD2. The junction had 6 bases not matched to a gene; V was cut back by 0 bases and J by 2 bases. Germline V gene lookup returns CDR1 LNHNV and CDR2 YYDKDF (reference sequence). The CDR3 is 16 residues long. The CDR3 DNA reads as TGTGCCACCAGCAGAGATGGTCCAGCGGGAGCCTACGAGCAGTACTTC. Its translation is CATSRDGPAGAYEQYF.

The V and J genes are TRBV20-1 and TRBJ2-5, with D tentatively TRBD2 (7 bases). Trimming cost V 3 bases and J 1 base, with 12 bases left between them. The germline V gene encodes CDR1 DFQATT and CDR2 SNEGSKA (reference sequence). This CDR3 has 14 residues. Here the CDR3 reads CSASWEGGQETQYF. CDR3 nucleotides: TGCAGTGCTAGTTGGGAGGGGGGCCAAGAGACCCAGTACTTC.

CDR3 DNA: TGCGCCAGCAGCCACGGACTAGCGGAAGAGACCCAGTACTTC. It translates to CASSHGLAEETQYF. The chain combines TRBV5-1 with TRBJ2-5; 10 positions match TRBD2. CDR3 length: 14 amino acids. Germline V CDR1 and CDR2: SGHRS, YFSETQ. V dropped 4 bases and J dropped 3; count of bases not matched to a gene: 3.